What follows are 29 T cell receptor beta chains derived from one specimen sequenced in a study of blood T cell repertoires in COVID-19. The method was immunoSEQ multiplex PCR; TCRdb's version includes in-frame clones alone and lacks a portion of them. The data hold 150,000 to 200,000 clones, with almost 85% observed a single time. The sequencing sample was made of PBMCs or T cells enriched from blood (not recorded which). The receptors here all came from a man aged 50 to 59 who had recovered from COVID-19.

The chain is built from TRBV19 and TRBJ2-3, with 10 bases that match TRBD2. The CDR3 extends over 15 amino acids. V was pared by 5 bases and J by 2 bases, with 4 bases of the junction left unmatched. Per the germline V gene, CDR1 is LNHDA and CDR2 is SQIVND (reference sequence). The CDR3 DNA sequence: TGTGCCAGTAGTCCACTAGCGGGGCCCACAGATACGCAGTATTTT. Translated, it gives CASSPLAGPTDTQYF.

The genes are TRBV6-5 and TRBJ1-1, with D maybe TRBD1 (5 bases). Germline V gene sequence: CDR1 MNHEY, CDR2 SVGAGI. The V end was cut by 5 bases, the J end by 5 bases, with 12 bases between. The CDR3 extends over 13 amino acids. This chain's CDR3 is CASSITRVTEAFF. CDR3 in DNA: TGTGCCAGCAGTATTACCAGGGTGACTGAAGCTTTCTTT.

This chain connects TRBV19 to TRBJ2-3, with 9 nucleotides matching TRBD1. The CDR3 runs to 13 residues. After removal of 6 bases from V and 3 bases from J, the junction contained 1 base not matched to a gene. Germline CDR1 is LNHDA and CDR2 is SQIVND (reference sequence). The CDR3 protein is CASRGQGTDTQYF. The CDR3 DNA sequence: TGTGCCAGTAGGGGACAGGGTACAGATACGCAGTATTTT.

This CDR3 reads CASSLQGANTEAFF. CDR3 coding DNA: TGTGCCAGCAGCTTACAGGGGGCGAACACTGAAGCTTTCTTT. The chain uses TRBV7-3 and TRBJ1-1; 8 bases map to TRBD1. Germline V lookup: CDR1 SGHTA, CDR2 FQGTGA. V shed 2 bases and J 1 base; nucleotides not matched to a gene: 0. The CDR3 consists of 14 residues.

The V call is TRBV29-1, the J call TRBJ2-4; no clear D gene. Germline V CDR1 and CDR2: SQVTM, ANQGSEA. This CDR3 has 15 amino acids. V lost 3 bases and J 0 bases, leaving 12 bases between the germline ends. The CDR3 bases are TGCAGCGTTGAGGGCGAAAATTTAGCCAAAAACATTCAGTACTTC. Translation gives CSVEGENLAKNIQYF.

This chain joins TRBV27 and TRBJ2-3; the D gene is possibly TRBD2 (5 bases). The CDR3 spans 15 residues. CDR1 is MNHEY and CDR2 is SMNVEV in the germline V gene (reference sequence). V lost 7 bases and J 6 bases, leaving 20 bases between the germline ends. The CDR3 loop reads CASTHRDNAWDTQYF. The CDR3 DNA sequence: TGTGCCAGCACCCACCGGGATAACGCTTGGGATACGCAGTATTTT.

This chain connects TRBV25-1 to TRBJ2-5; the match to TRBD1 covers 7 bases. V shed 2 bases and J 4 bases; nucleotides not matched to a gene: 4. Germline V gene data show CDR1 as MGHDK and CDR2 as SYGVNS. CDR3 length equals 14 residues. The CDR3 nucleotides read TGTGCCAGCAGTGAAAGAGGACAGGTAGAGACCCAGTACTTC. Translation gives CASSERGQVETQYF.

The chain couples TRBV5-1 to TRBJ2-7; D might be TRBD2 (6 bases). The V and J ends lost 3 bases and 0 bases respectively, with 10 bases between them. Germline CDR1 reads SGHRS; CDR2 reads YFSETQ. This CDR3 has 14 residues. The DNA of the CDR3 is TGCGCCAGCAGCTGGGGGGAGAGCTCCTACGAGCAGTACTTC. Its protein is CASSWGESSYEQYF. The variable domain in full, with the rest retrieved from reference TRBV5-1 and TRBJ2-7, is KAGVTQTPRYLIKTRGQQVTLSCSPISGHRSVSWYQQTPGQGLQFLFEYFSETQRNKGNFPGRFSGRQFSNSRSEMNVSTLELGDSALYLCASSWGESSYEQYFGPGTRLTVT.

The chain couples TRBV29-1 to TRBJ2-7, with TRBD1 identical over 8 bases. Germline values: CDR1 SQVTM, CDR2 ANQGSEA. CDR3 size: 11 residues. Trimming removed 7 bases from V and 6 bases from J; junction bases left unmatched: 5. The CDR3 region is CSALTGAEQYF. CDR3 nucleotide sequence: TGCAGCGCATTGACAGGGGCCGAGCAGTACTTC.

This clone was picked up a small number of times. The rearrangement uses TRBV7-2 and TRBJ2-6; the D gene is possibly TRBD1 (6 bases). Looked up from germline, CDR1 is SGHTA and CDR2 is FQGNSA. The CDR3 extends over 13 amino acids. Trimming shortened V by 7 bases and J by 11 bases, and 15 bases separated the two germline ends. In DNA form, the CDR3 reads TGTGCCAGCAACGAGCCTAACAGGGACGTCCTGACTTTC. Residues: CASNEPNRDVLTF.

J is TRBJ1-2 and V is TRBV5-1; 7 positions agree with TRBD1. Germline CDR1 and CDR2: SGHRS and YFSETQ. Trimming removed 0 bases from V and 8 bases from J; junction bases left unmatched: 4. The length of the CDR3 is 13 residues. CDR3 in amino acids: CASSLDRGVGYTF. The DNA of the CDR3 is TGCGCCAGCAGCTTGGACAGGGGAGTCGGCTACACCTTC.

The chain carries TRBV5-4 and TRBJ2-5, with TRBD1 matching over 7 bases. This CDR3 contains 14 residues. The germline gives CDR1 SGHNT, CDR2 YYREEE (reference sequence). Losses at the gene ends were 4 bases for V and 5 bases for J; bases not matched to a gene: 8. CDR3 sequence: CASSQAGGTETQYF. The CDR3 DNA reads TGTGCCAGCAGCCAAGCAGGGGGAACGGAGACCCAGTACTTC.

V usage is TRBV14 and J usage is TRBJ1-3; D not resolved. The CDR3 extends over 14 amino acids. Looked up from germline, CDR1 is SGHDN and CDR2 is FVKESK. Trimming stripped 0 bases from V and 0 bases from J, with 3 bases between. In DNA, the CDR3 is TGTGCCAGCAGCCAAGATCTCTCTGGAAACACCATATATTTT. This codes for CASSQDLSGNTIYF.

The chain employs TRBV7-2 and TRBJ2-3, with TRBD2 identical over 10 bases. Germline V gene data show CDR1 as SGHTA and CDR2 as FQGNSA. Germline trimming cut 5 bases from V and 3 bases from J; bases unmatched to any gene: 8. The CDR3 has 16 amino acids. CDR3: CASSPELAGITDTQYF. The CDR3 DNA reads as TGTGCCAGCAGCCCAGAACTAGCGGGGATAACAGATACGCAGTATTTT.

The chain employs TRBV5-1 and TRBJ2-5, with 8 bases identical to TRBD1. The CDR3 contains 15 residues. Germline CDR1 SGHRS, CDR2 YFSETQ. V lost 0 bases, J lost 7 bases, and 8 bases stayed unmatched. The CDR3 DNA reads TGCGCCAGCAGCTTGGTGGCCGGACAGGGCGCGACCCAGTACTTC. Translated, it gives CASSLVAGQGATQYF.

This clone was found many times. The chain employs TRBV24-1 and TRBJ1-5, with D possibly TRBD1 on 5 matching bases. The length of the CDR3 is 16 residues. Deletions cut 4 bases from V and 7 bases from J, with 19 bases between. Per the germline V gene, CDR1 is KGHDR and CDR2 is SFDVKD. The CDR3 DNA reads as TGTGCCACCAGTGAGGGGGGACGGGGACGGCACCAGCCCCAGCATTTT. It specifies CATSEGGRGRHQPQHF.

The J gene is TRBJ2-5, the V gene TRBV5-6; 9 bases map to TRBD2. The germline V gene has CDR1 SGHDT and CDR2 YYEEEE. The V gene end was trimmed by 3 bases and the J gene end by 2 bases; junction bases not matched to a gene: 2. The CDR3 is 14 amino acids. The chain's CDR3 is CASSSGLAQETQYF. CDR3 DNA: TGTGCCAGCAGCTCAGGACTAGCGCAAGAGACCCAGTACTTC.

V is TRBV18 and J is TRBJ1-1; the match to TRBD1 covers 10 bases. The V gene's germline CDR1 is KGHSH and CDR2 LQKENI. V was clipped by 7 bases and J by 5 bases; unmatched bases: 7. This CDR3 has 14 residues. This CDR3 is CASFPGQGRTEAFF. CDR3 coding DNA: TGTGCCAGCTTCCCGGGACAGGGGAGGACTGAAGCTTTCTTT.

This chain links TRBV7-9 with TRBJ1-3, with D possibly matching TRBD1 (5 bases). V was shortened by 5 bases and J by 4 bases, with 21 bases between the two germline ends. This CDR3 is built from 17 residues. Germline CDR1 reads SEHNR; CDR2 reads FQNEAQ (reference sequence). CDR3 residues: CASSLLPGRVRGNTIYF. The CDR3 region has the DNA TGTGCCAGCAGCCTCCTTCCCGGCAGGGTGAGAGGAAACACCATATATTTT.

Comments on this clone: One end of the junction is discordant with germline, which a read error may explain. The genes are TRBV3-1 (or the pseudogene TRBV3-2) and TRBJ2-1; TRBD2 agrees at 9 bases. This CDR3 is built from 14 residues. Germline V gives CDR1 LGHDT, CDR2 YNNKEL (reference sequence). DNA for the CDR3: TGTGCCAGCAGCCAAAATCCGGGACTAGCCGGTCTAGTCTTC. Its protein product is CASSQNPGLAGLVF.

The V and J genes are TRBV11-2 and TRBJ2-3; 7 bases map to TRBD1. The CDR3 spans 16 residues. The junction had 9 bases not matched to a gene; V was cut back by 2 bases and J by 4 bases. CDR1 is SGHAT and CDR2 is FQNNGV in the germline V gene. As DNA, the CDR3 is TGTGCCAGCAGCTTATTCCAGGGGGTTGATCCAGATACGCAGTATTTT. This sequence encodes CASSLFQGVDPDTQYF.

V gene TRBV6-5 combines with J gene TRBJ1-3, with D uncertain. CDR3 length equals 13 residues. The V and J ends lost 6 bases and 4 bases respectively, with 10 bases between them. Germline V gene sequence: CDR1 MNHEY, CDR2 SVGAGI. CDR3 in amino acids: CASRREVGNTIYF. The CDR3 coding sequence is TGTGCCAGCAGAAGGGAGGTCGGAAACACCATATATTTT.

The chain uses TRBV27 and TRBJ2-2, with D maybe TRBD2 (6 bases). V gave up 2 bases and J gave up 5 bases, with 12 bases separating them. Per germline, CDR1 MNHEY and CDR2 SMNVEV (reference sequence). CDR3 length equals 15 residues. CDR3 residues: CASSLTVGGTGELFF. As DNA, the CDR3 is TGTGCCAGCAGTTTAACGGTGGGGGGTACCGGGGAGCTGTTTTTT.

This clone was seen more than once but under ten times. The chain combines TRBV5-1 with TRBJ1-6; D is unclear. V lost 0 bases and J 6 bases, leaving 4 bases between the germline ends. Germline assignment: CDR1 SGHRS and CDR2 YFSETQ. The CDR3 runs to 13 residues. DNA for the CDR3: TGCGCCAGCAGCTTGGATAGTAATTCACCCCTCCACTTT. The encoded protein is CASSLDSNSPLHF.

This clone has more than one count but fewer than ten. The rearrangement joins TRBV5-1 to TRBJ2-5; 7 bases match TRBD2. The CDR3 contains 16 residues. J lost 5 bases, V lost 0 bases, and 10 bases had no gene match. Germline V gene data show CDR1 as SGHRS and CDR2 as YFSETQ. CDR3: CASSLAPPGGGETQYF. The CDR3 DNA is TGCGCCAGCAGCTTGGCCCCCCCGGGGGGAGGGGAGACCCAGTACTTC.

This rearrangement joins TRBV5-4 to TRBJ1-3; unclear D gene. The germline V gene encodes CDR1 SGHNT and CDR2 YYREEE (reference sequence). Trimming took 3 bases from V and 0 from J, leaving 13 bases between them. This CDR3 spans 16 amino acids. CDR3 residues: CASSSRLSLSGNTIYF. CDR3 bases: TGTGCCAGCAGCTCCAGACTAAGCCTCTCTGGAAACACCATATATTTT.

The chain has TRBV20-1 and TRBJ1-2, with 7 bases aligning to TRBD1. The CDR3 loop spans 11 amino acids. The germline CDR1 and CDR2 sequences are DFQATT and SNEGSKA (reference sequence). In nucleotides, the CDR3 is TGCGGCCTGGACAGGTCCTATGGCTACACCTTC. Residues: CGLDRSYGYTF.

The CDR3 DNA reads as TGTGCCACCAGTGACTCCAACTATGGCTACACCTTC. Translation: CATSDSNYGYTF. The chain carries TRBV24-1 and TRBJ1-2; D remains unclear. Germline loops: CDR1 KGHDR, CDR2 SFDVKD. CDR3 size: 12 residues. V was clipped by 4 bases and J by 2 bases, with 4 bases between them.

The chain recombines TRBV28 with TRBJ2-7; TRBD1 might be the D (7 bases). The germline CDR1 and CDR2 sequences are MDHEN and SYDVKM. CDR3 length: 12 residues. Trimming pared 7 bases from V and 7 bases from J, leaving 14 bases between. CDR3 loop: CASKEGAGEQYF. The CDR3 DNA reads TGTGCCAGCAAGGAGGGGGCGGGGGAGCAGTACTTC.